The rows below give T cell receptor beta chains drawn from one sample of a study of T cell responses to AZD1222 COVID-19 vaccine. This table comes from immunoSEQ multiplex PCR, and its TCRdb copy is limited to in-frame clones, with some not included. The sample consists of some 140,000 clones, 85% to 90% of them appearing once. The material was peripheral blood, obtained on day 0 of AZD1222 vaccination. These TCRs come from an adult in good health. The CDR3 runs from the conserved cysteine through the conserved F or W. The order of the fields is D gene, J gene, V gene, clone size, CDR3 DNA, CDR3 protein. A D gene is named only where the DNA matches it firmly. A row's size may be missing; if present it is once, few, many or a size class.

D gene: TRBD2; J gene: TRBJ2-2; V gene: TRBV6-4; clone size: NA; CDR3 DNA: TGTGCCAGCAGTAAGACTAGCGGGGGCCCCGGGGAGCTGTTTTTT; CDR3 protein: CASSKTSGGPGELFF
D gene: NA; J gene: TRBJ1-4; V gene: TRBV4-1; clone size: NA; CDR3 DNA: TGCGCCAGCAGCCAAGATCCCCTATTGCGGGGTGGCTTCTTCGAAAAACTGTTTTTT; CDR3 protein: CASSQDPLLRGGFFEKLFF
D gene: TRBD1; J gene: TRBJ2-4; V gene: TRBV11-2; clone size: NA; CDR3 DNA: TGTGCCAGCAGCTTAGGGACAGGGGTAAAAAACATTCAGTACTTC; CDR3 protein: CASSLGTGVKNIQYF
D gene: TRBD1; J gene: TRBJ1-2; V gene: TRBV28; clone size: NA; CDR3 DNA: TGTGCCAGCAGTCCGGACAGGGGGCCATATGGCTACACCTTC; CDR3 protein: CASSPDRGPYGYTF
D gene: NA; J gene: TRBJ2-3; V gene: TRBV7-9; clone size: NA; CDR3 DNA: TGTGCCAGCAGCACTACCAGGGATACGCAGTATTTT; CDR3 protein: CASSTTRDTQYF
D gene: TRBD1; J gene: TRBJ1-1; V gene: TRBV6-5; clone size: few; CDR3 DNA: TGTGCCAGCAGTCAACCTGGGACAGCCGAAGCTTTCTTT; CDR3 protein: CASSQPGTAEAFF
D gene: NA; J gene: TRBJ1-4; V gene: TRBV7-9; clone size: NA; CDR3 DNA: TGTGGGGCAGGGAAGAATGAAAAACTGTTTTTT; CDR3 protein: CGAGKNEKLFF
D gene: NA; J gene: TRBJ1-2; V gene: TRBV19; clone size: NA; CDR3 DNA: TGTGCCAGTAGTAGGGACCAATTAGCTAACTATGGCTACACCTTC; CDR3 protein: CASSRDQLANYGYTF
D gene: NA; J gene: TRBJ2-7; V gene: TRBV5-1; clone size: once; CDR3 DNA: TGCGCCAGCAGCTTGGAGGGGACGAGCTACGAGCAGTACTTC; CDR3 protein: CASSLEGTSYEQYF
D gene: NA; J gene: TRBJ1-2; V gene: TRBV18; clone size: NA; CDR3 DNA: TGTGCCAGCTCGCCCCCCCAGGGACGGATTAACTATGGCTACACCTTC; CDR3 protein: CASSPPQGRINYGYTF
D gene: TRBD1; J gene: TRBJ1-2; V gene: TRBV6-5; clone size: NA; CDR3 DNA: TGTGCCAGCAGTTTGAGATCAGGGGGCTTCTATGGCTACACCTTC; CDR3 protein: CASSLRSGGFYGYTF
D gene: NA; J gene: TRBJ2-3; V gene: TRBV6-6; clone size: NA; CDR3 DNA: TGTGCCAGCAAAGGCGGGACCACAGATACGCAGTATTTT; CDR3 protein: CASKGGTTDTQYF
D gene: NA; J gene: TRBJ2-1; V gene: TRBV10-3; clone size: NA; CDR3 DNA: TGTGCCATCAGTGAGCTGTGGCCCGCATCCTACAATGAGCAGTTCTTC; CDR3 protein: CAISELWPASYNEQFF
D gene: NA; J gene: TRBJ1-1; V gene: TRBV2; clone size: once; CDR3 DNA: TGTGCCAGCAGTGAAACGGACACTGAAGCTTTCTTT; CDR3 protein: CASSETDTEAFF